The entry that follows covers one T cell receptor beta chain sequence. This was the immunoSEQ v3 assay. Profiled with immunoSEQ multiplex PCR; TCRdb holds only in-frame clones, not every one. The table shows more than 10,000 clones, with 50% to 60% occurring only once. Regarding time point: pre-treatment sample, taken before nivolumab and TIL therapy. Most excised metastases sampled were pleural nodules or supraclavicular lymph nodes. Germline CDR1 reads SGHVS; CDR2 reads FQNEAQ. J gave up 2 bases and V 6 bases, and 13 bases lay outside the gene matches. The CDR3 covers 16 residues. This entry is derived from a study of TIL therapy for anti-PD-1-resistant metastatic lung cancer. Overall study: Half of patients were current or former smokers. By whole-exome sequencing, median non-synonymous tumor mutation burden was around 1.5 mutations per megabase.

This rearrangement joins TRBV7-8 to TRBJ2-7; 7 bases agree with TRBD1. The origin of this receptor is a person between 25 and 79 years old with non-small cell lung cancer. The starting material was tumor tissue, obtained at baseline. The CDR3 spells CASSSSWDRTTYEQYF. CDR3 nucleotides: TGTGCCAGCAGTTCAAGTTGGGACAGAACGACCTACGAGCAGTACTTC. Filled out from reference TRBV7-8 and TRBJ2-7, the complete variable domain reads GAGVSQSPRYKVAKRGQDVALRCDPISGHVSLFWYQQALGQGPEFLTYFQNEAQLDKSGLPSDRFFAERPEGSVSTLKIQRTQQEDSAVYLCASSSSWDRTTYEQYFGPGTRLTVT.